This T cell receptor (beta chain) was sequenced during a study of T cells in Graves' hyperthyroidism and ophthalmopathy. Amplified TCR beta CDR3 regions derived from RNA transcripts. When the TCR CDR3 underwent first-round RT-PCR, the HTBI primer set was used. In TCRdb, the multiplex PCR reads were re-called with MiXCR into one record per CDR3 protein. The sample carries 700,000 or so distinct CDR3 sequences, about 15% recorded once. The CDR3 sequence is 14 residues long. The germline gives CDR1 PRHDT, CDR2 FYEKMQ (reference sequence). Trimming took off 5 bases at V and 2 bases at J, with 13 bases between the two ends.

This sequence joins TRBV13 and TRBJ2-7, with no clear D. The source material was blood. This clonotype was obtained from a man younger than 35 with Graves' hyperthyroidism. CDR3 sequence reads: CASSPKSQTYEQYF. The CDR3 DNA reads as TGTGCCAGCAGCCCGAAGAGCCAAACCTACGAGCAGTACTTC.